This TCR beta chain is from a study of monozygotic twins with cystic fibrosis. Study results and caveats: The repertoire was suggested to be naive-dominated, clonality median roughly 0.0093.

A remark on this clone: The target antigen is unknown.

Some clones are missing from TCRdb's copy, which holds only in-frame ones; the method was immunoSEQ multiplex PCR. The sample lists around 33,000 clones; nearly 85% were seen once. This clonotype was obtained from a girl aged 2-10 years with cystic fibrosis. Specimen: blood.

CDR3 bases: TGCGCCAGCAGCTTGGCCAGGGTAAAGGACTACACCTTC. Translated, it gives CASSLARVKDYTF. The chain uses TRBV5-1 and TRBJ1-2; weak D call: TRBD1 (5 bases). CDR1 is SGHRS and CDR2 is YFSETQ in the germline V gene. The CDR3 spans 13 residues. Trimming removed 0 bases at V and 10 bases at J, with 13 bases between.